This T cell receptor (beta chain) was captured in a study of blood T cells in healthy people across ages. Germline CDR1 and CDR2: SGHTA and FQGTGA. V lost 2 bases, J lost 9 bases, and 3 bases stayed unmatched. The CDR3 totals 15 residues. The study's findings and limits: Estimates drawn from one million T cells were deemed to understate diversity.

This clonotype has at least ten counts. The antigen is not known. The authors ran a second PCR of about 7 to 12 cycles using a sample-barcoded 5' primer and a J-beta primer mix. TCRdb re-analysed the 5' RACE reads in MiXCR, keeping a single row per CDR3 protein. Here the sample spans about 1.7 million distinct CDR3 sequences, 28% being singletons. The clonotype was recovered from a woman in her 30s in good health. The sequencing input was blood. V is TRBV7-3 and J is TRBJ2-1; 14 nucleotides match TRBD2. CDR3 DNA sequence: TGTGCCAGCAGCTTAGGGACTAGCGGGGGCCCTGAGCAGTTCTTC. It specifies CASSLGTSGGPEQFF.